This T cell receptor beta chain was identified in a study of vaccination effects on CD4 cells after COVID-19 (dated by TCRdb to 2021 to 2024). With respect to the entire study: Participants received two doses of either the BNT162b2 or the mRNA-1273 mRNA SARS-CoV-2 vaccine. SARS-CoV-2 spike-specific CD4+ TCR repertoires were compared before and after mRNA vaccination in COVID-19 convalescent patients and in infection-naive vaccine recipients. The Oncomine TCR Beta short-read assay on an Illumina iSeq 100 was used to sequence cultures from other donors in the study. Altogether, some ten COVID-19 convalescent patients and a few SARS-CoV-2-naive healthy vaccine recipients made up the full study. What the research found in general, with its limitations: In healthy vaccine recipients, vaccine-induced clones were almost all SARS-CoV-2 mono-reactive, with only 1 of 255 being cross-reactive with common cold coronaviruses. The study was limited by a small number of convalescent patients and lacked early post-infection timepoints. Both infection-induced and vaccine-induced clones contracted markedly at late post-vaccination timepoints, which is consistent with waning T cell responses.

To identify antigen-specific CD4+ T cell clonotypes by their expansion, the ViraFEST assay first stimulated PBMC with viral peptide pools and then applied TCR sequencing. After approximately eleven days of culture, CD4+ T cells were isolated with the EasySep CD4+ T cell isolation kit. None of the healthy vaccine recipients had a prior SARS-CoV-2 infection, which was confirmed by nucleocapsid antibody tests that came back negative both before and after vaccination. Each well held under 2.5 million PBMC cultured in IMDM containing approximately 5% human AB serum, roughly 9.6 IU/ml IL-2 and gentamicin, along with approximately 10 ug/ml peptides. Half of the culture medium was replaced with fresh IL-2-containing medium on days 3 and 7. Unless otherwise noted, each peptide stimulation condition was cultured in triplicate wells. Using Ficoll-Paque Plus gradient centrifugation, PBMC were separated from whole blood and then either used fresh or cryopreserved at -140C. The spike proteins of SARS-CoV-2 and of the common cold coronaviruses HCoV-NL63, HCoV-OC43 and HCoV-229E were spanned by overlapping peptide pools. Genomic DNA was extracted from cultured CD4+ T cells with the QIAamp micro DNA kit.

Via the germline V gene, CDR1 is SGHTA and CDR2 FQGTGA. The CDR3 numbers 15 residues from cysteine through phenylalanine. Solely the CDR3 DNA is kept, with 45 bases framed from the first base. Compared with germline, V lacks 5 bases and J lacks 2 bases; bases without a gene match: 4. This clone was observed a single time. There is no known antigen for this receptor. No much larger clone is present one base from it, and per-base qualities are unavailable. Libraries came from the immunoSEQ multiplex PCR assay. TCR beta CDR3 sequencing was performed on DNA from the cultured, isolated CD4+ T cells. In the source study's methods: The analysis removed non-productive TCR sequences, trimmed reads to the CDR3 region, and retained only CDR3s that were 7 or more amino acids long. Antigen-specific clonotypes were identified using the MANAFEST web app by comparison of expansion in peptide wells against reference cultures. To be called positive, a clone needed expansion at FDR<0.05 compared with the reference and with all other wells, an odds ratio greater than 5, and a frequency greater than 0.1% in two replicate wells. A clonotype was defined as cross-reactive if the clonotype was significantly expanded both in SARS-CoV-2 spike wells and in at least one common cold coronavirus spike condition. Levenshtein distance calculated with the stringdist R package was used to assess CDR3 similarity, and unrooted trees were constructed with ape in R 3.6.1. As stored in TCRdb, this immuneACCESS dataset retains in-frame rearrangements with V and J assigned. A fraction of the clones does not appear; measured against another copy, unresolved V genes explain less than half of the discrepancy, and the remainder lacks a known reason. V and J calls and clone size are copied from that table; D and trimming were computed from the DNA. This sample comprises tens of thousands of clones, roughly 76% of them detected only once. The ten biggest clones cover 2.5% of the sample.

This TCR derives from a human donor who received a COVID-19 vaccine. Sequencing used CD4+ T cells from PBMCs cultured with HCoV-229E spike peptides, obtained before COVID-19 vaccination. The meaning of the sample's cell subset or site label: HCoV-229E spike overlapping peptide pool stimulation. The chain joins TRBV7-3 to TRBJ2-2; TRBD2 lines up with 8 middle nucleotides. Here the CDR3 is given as CASSPGTRNTGELFF. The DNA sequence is TGTGCCAGCAGCCCCGGGACTAGAAACACCGGGGAGCTGTTTTTT.